This T cell receptor beta chain was sequenced in a study of blood T cell repertoires in COVID-19. For the study at large: Sample material is recorded as cDNA or gDNA derived from T cells, B-cell-depleted T cells, or PBMCs.

Between the trimmed V and J ends, which lost 2 bases and 3 bases, there was a span of 7 bases. CDR1 is SGHNT, CDR2 YENEEA, per germline. This CDR3 comprises 13 residues. Here immunoSEQ multiplex PCR was the method, and the copy in TCRdb shows in-frame clones only, minus some. The table has 250,000 to 300,000 clones, 85% to 90% seen once. What was sequenced was peripheral blood. The rearrangement links TRBV11-3 to TRBJ1-1; the D is unclear. The clonotype was recovered from a young woman with COVID-19, enrolled during active disease. The CDR3 DNA follows: TGTGCCAGCAGCTTAAATACTTACACTGAAGCTTTCTTT. This translates into CASSLNTYTEAFF.